The 14 T cell receptor beta chains reported below all come from one sample, sequenced in a study of shared clonotypes between healthy human individuals. Data came from immunoSEQ multiplex PCR; TCRdb stores just in-frame clones and leaves some out. The top ten hold roughly 0.34% of the sample, which has about 2.3 million clones, around 92% seen once. Sequencing was carried out using naive CD4+ T cells from PBMCs. The subset was: CD45RA+ positively selected. The receptors originated from a man between 18 and 29 years old in good health. Some clones in this sample may be carry-over from other donors' samples.

The rearrangement links TRBV5-8 to TRBJ1-1; TRBD1 might be the D (5 bases). This CDR3 is 17 amino acids long. The germline V gene has CDR1 SGHTS and CDR2 YDEGEE. V dropped 4 bases and J dropped 0 bases, with 19 bases sitting between them. In DNA form, the CDR3 reads TGTGCCAGCAGCAGAGGGTTGGGGGGTTACATGAACACTGAAGCTTTCTTT. It encodes CASSRGLGGYMNTEAFF.

Points on this clone: This specimen includes other DNA sequences encoding the same CDR3. This sequence joins TRBV18 and TRBJ1-1; D unresolved. The germline V and J ends were trimmed by 3 bases and 5 bases, with 10 bases remaining between them. CDR3 length: 13 amino acids. CDR1 and CDR2 from the germline V gene are KGHSH and LQKENI. CDR3 DNA: TGTGCCAGCTCACCCGCGGGGAGGACTGAAGCTTTCTTT. The encoded protein is CASSPAGRTEAFF.

V and J are TRBV30 and TRBJ2-5; D unresolved. Trimming cost V 0 bases and J 5 bases, with 4 bases left between them. Germline lookup yields CDR1 GTSNPN and CDR2 SVGIG (reference sequence). This CDR3 has 11 amino acids. CDR3 coding DNA: TGTGCCTGGAGTGTATTTGAGACCCAGTACTTC. Protein: CAWSVFETQYF. Looking up the rest from reference TRBV30 and TRBJ2-5 gives the full variable domain: SQTIHQWPATLVQPVGSPLSLECTVEGTSNPNLYWYRQAAGRGLQLLFYSVGIGQISSEVPQNLSASRPQDRQFILSSKKLLLSDSGFYLCAWSVFETQYFGPGTRLLVL.

This rearrangement joins TRBV7-2 to TRBJ2-5; 12 bases map to TRBD1. The CDR3 is 16 amino acids. Germline V lookup: CDR1 SGHTA, CDR2 FQGNSA. Trimming took 1 base from V and 6 from J; bases not matched to a gene: 6. CDR3 bases: TGTGCCAGCAGCTTAGAAGGGACAGGGGGCGGAAAGACCCAGTACTTC. Translated, it gives CASSLEGTGGGKTQYF.

Comments on this clone: The identical CDR3 is also encoded by other nucleotide sequences in the sample. The chain links TRBV9 to TRBJ2-1; TRBD2 matches 8 bases. Trimming removed 2 bases from V and 1 base from J; junction bases left unmatched: 2. The CDR3 is 15 amino acids. The germline gives CDR1 SGDLS, CDR2 YYNGEE. The CDR3 nucleotides are TGTGCCAGCAGCGTCGGGGGGGGTTCCTACAATGAGCAGTTCTTC. This sequence encodes CASSVGGGSYNEQFF.

The chain has TRBV11-2 and TRBJ2-2; D ambiguous. CDR1 is SGHAT, CDR2 FQNNGV, per germline. The CDR3 totals 13 residues. Between the trimmed V and J ends, which lost 5 bases and 7 bases, there was a span of 11 bases. CDR3 loop: CASSKTHLGELFF. In DNA form, the CDR3 reads TGTGCCAGCAGCAAAACCCACCTCGGGGAGCTGTTTTTT.

The chain links TRBV2 to TRBJ2-7; tentatively, D is TRBD1 or TRBD2 (5 bases each). The V end lost 9 bases, the J end lost 4 bases, and 25 bases lay between the germline ends. Germline V lookup: CDR1 SNHLY, CDR2 FYNNEI. This CDR3 contains 16 residues. CDR3 sequence (DNA): TGTGCCAGTTATCCGGGACGTTCCGACCCAGATTACGAGCAGTACTTC. This translates into CASYPGRSDPDYEQYF.

V usage is TRBV6-1 and J usage is TRBJ2-7, with a possible D match to TRBD1 (6 bases). The V gene's germline CDR1 is MNHNS and CDR2 SASEGT. The CDR3 length is 15 residues. The V gene lost 4 bases and the J gene lost 2 bases, with 15 bases spanning the gap. The CDR3 loop reads CASSVGGRDTYEQYF. The DNA for the CDR3 is TGTGCCAGCAGTGTAGGTGGCAGGGACACCTACGAGCAGTACTTC.

The CDR3 loop is CATRGGRSGELFF. In DNA form, the CDR3 reads TGTGCCACCCGCGGGGGTCGATCGGGGGAGCTGTTTTTT. The chain uses TRBV2 and TRBJ2-2; 7 bases are shared with TRBD2. The CDR3 is 13 amino acids. Losses at the gene ends were 10 bases for V and 8 bases for J; bases not matched to a gene: 10. Germline V gives CDR1 SNHLY, CDR2 FYNNEI.

The chain joins TRBV5-6 to TRBJ2-3; no clear D gene. Trimming cost V 2 bases and J 4 bases, with 8 bases left between them. The CDR3 covers 13 residues. The germline V gene encodes CDR1 SGHDT and CDR2 YYEEEE. This CDR3 reads CASSLGTPDTQYF. The CDR3 coding sequence is TGTGCCAGCAGCTTAGGCACCCCAGATACGCAGTATTTT.

This clone was recorded once. The V gene is TRBV5-1, the J gene TRBJ2-1; TRBD1 matches 8 bases. Per germline, CDR1 SGHRS and CDR2 YFSETQ. V lost 4 bases to trimming and J lost 8 bases; unmatched junction nucleotides: 8. The CDR3 has 14 amino acids. The CDR3 DNA is TGCGCCAGCAGCCCGGACAGGGCGGCGGATGAGCAGTTCTTC. It is translated as CASSPDRAADEQFF. Filled out from reference TRBV5-1 and TRBJ2-1, the complete variable domain reads KAGVTQTPRYLIKTRGQQVTLSCSPISGHRSVSWYQQTPGQGLQFLFEYFSETQRNKGNFPGRFSGRQFSNSRSEMNVSTLELGDSALYLCASSPDRAADEQFFGPGTRLTVL.

The V and J genes are TRBV7-8 and TRBJ2-7; 8 nucleotides line up with TRBD2. CDR3 size: 15 residues. Germline V lookup: CDR1 SGHVS, CDR2 FQNEAQ. Trimming cost V 6 bases and J 6 bases; bases outside gene matches: 13. The CDR3 reads CASSPLTGRAGEQYF. The CDR3 coding sequence is TGTGCCAGCAGTCCGCTAACCGGGAGGGCCGGCGAGCAGTACTTC.

The chain has TRBV25-1 and TRBJ2-6; TRBD2 might be the D (5 bases). The V end was cut by 3 bases, the J end by 12 bases, with 9 bases between. The germline CDR1 and CDR2 sequences are MGHDK and SYGVNS. This CDR3 contains 12 residues. CDR3 region: CASSEVGGVLTF. Here the CDR3 DNA reads TGTGCCAGCAGTGAGGTCGGAGGCGTCCTGACTTTC.

V usage is TRBV7-2 and J usage is TRBJ2-5; tentatively, D is TRBD1 or TRBD2 (5 bases each). The germline CDR1 and CDR2 sequences are SGHTA and FQGNSA. The CDR3 has 15 amino acids. Trimming shortened V by 3 bases and J by 4 bases, and 15 bases separated the two germline ends. CDR3: CASSFPGGGVETQYF. CDR3 bases: TGTGCCAGCAGCTTCCCCGGTGGGGGAGTAGAGACCCAGTACTTC.